The sequence of this T cell receptor (beta chain) was determined in a study of cytomegalovirus exposure and HLA in healthy donors. General study findings and limits: Reports described diagnosis of cytomegalovirus status by the classifier as highly specific and sensitive. While the bulk of TCR sequences proved rare, some public TCRs turned up in many donors.

PCR primers comprised 60 Vbeta and 13 Jbeta primers. Some clones are missing from TCRdb's copy, which holds only in-frame ones; the method was immunoSEQ multiplex PCR. The listing contains 55,000 to 75,000 clones. Concerning this clone: Its antigen remains unidentified.

Among the donors, all were healthy bone marrow donors. This sequence originates from a male donor in good health and CMV-seronegative. The sample taken for sequencing was PBMCs.

Here the CDR3 reads CASSPLSITEAFF. In DNA, the CDR3 is TGTGCCAGCAGCCCCCTCTCTATCACTGAAGCTTTCTTT. The chain links TRBV14 to TRBJ1-1; unclear D gene. Per germline, CDR1 SGHDN and CDR2 FVKESK. The CDR3 has 13 amino acids. V was shortened by 4 bases and J by 4 bases, with 10 bases between the two germline ends. Looking up the rest from reference TRBV14 and TRBJ1-1 gives the full variable domain: EAGVTQFPSHSVIEKGQTVTLRCDPISGHDNLYWYRRVMGKEIKFLLHFVKESKQDESGMPNNRFLAERTGGTYSTLKVQPAELEDSGVYFCASSPLSITEAFFGQGTRLTVV.